The T cell receptor beta chain described here comes from a study of cytomegalovirus exposure and HLA in healthy donors. Study-wide findings and caveats: Most TCR sequences were uncommon, yet certain public TCRs appeared in many donors.

With 1 base clipped from V and 4 bases from J, the junction kept 0 bases outside the gene matches. The V gene's germline CDR1 is SEHNR and CDR2 FQNEAQ (reference sequence). This CDR3 has 13 amino acids. TCRdb's copy holds only in-frame clones and misses some; the assay was immunoSEQ multiplex PCR. The data contain 120,000 or so clones, around 90% of them singletons. This clone was recorded a few times. The target antigen is unknown. Source material: PBMCs. The chain has TRBV7-9 and TRBJ2-5, with 7 bases lining up with TRBD1. The receptor was derived from a woman younger than 30 in good health and CMV-seronegative. CDR3 in amino acids: CASSLDRGETQYF. CDR3 bases: TGTGCCAGCAGCTTAGACAGGGGAGAGACCCAGTACTTC.